This T cell receptor (beta chain) was found in a study of long-term antiretroviral therapy in people with HIV. Study-wide results and caveats: The study collected blood between 2004 and 2017, possibly under older ART regimens.

The CDR3 consists of 16 residues. V lost 7 bases, J lost 2 bases, and 18 bases lay in between. Germline V lookup: CDR1 SGDLS, CDR2 YYNGEE. Turning to this clone: Its target is not known.

The immunoSEQ assay was v3.0, run at survey level. Sequenced by immunoSEQ multiplex PCR; TCRdb stores in-frame clones only, minus some. The sample has about 32,000 clones, 97% seen once. This chain joins TRBV9 and TRBJ2-2, with TRBD1 as a possible D gene (6 bases). The TCR was taken from a young man with HIV. Sequenced material: unsorted PBMCs, taken 7.6 years after starting antiretroviral therapy. CDR3 DNA: TGTGCCAGCGGTGTGTGGGGGCAGACTAACACCGGGGAGCTGTTTTTT. The encoded protein is CASGVWGQTNTGELFF.